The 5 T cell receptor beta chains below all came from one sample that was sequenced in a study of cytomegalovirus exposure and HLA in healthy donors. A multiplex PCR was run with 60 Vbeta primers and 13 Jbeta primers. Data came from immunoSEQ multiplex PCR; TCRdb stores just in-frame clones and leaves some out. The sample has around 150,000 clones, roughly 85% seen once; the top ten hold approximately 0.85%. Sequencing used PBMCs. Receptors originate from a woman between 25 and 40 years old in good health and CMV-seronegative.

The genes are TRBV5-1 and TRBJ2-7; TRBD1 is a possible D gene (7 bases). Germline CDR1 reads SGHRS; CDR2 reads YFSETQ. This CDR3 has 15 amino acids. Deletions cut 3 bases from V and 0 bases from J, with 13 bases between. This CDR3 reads CASSSDREVSYEQYF. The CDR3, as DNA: TGCGCCAGCAGCTCCGACAGGGAGGTCTCCTACGAGCAGTACTTC.

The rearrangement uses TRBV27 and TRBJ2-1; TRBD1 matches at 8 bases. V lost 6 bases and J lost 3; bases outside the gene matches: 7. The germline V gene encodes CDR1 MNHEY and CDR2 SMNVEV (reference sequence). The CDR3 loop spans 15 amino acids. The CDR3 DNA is TGTGCCAGCAGGGCCGCGGACAGGGTCTACAATGAGCAGTTCTTC. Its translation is CASRAADRVYNEQFF.

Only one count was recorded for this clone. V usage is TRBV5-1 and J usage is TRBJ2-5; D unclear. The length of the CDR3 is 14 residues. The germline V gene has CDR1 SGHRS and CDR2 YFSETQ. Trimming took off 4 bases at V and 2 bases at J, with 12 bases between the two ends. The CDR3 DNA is TGCGCCAGCAGCAAGATTCGGTATCAAGAGACCCAGTACTTC. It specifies CASSKIRYQETQYF.

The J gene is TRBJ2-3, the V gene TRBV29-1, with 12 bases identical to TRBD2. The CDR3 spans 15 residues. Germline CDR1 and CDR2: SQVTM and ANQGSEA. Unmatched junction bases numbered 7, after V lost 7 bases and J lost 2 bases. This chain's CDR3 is CSARTSGGYTDTQYF. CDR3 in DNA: TGCAGCGCCAGAACTAGCGGGGGGTACACAGATACGCAGTATTTT.

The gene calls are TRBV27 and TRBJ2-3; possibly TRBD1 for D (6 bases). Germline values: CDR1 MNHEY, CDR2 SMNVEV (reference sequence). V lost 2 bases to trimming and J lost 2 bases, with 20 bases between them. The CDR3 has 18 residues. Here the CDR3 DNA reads TGTGCCAGCAGTTTAAGAGGCAGGGGACGACCTGACACAGATACGCAGTATTTT. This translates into CASSLRGRGRPDTDTQYF.